This T cell receptor (beta chain) was captured by sequencing in a study of OX40 agonist ivuxolimab in advanced cancers. About the study as a whole: Ivuxolimab, which targeted the costimulatory receptor OX40 (CD134), was an agonistic, fully human IgG2 monoclonal antibody. Intravenous ivuxolimab was administered to patients every 2 weeks at six dose levels: 0.01, 0.1, 0.3, 1.5, 3 and 10 mg/kg. Of the roughly 50 dose-escalation patients, hepatocellular carcinoma was present in 19, melanoma in approximately 15, renal cell carcinoma in 9 and head and neck cancer in 9. The dose-escalation cohort was 82.7% male with a mean age of roughly 62 years, ranging from roughly 20 to 80. Patients were allowed to have had prior anti-PD-1, anti-PD-L1 or anti-CTLA-4 therapy, and 40% to 45% of the dose-escalation patients had previously received checkpoint inhibitors. Partial responses occurred in three dose-escalation patients, of whom one had hepatocellular carcinoma and two had cutaneous melanoma. The purpose of peripheral TCRbeta sequencing was to test whether ivuxolimab changed TCR sequence diversity and led to clonal T-cell expansion. The monotherapy dose-escalation portion (N ≈ 56 patients) of the phase I ivuxolimab trial is reported in the paper.

Spanning cysteine to phenylalanine, the CDR3 consists of 16 amino acids. Only CDR3 DNA remains: 48 bases, in frame from the first base. After removal of 5 bases from V and 3 bases from J, the junction retains 9 bases not matched to a gene. Looking up the germline V gene yields CDR1 SGHAT and CDR2 FQNNGV. Genomic DNA was extracted from sorted cells for sequencing of the TCRbeta CDR3 region. The immunoSEQ Assay was used to sequence the TCRbeta CDR3 regions. TCRdb holds this immuneACCESS table with in-frame rearrangements only. Some clones are missing; in checked studies, unresolved V genes explain under half, and the rest has no known cause. The sample table contains tens of thousands of clones; only one count was recorded for 70% to 85% of them. The ten most abundant clones make up roughly 11% of the sample. The trial excluded patients who had a history of autoimmune disease or were on systemic immunosuppression. Peripheral blood for TCR sequencing was collected from all dose cohorts at baseline, on cycle 4 day 1, and on cycle 7 day 1. Samples came from an open-label, multicenter, first-in-human phase I dose-escalation trial of ivuxolimab. Adults with locally advanced or metastatic melanoma, renal cell carcinoma, hepatocellular carcinoma or head and neck squamous cell carcinoma were enrolled in the trial. Before TCR sequencing, CD4+ T cells and CD8+ T cells from peripheral blood were sorted into separate populations.

Findings and caveats that apply to the study as a whole: After ivuxolimab, CD8+ T cells had more expanded clones than CD4+ T cells on average. Low levels of normalized T-cell clonal expansion were also seen in some nonresponding patients. At doses of 0.1 to 3.0 mg/kg, clonal expansion of both CD4+ and CD8+ T cells in blood was seen between baseline and week 6. In the 0.1-3.0 mg/kg groups, partial responders were among the patients with the lowest normalized peripheral clonal expansion, particularly in CD8+ T cells. Which antigens the clonally expanded peripheral T cells were specific for was not determined.

A note on this clone: The antigen it binds to is not known. The record has no base qualities; no much larger clone is one base away.

The clonotype was recovered from an adult with an advanced solid tumor such as melanoma, head and neck, liver or kidney cancer. Sequenced here: CD4+ or CD8+ T cells sorted from blood, sampled in a trial of the OX40 agonist ivuxolimab. The rearrangement joined TRBV11-2 to TRBJ2-3, and 9 junction bases match TRBD2. CDR3 protein: CASSQLSGRQTDTQYF. The sequenced DNA: TGTGCCAGCAGCCAACTTAGCGGGAGACAGACAGATACGCAGTATTTT.